The subject of this entry is one TCR beta chain. Antigen unknown. Time point defined: newly diagnosed GD, antithyroid drugs for less than 3 months. Isolated PBMC RNA provided the starting material for the TCR library. EDTA tubes received around 9 milliliters of collected peripheral blood. The data were obtained in a study of regulatory T cells in long-lasting Graves disease. Whole-study results and caveats: Public clonotype sharing was higher in persistent than newly diagnosed patients. The analysis examined peripheral blood only and excluded thyroid tissue. Persistent disease was associated with favored TRBV28 usage and with favored use of TRBJ1-2 and TRBJ2-5.

V dropped 0 bases and J dropped 3 bases, with 8 bases sitting between them. The CDR3 is made up of 14 amino acids. Germline CDR1 and CDR2: MGHRA and YSYEKL. Relying on iRepertoire HTBI primers and Arm-PCR of CDR3 regions, the team built TCR beta libraries. From the multiplex PCR reads, TCRdb called clonotypes with MiXCR, one entry per CDR3 protein. The table records 520,000 or so distinct CDR3 sequences, around 12% of them present only once. A further study also used this sample, focusing on T cells in Graves' hyperthyroidism and ophthalmopathy.

This clonotype was obtained from a woman aged 25 to 39 with Graves disease. The V call is TRBV4-1, the J call TRBJ1-1; D is uncertain. The specimen comprised peripheral blood mononuclear cells (PBMCs), sampled at new diagnosis, from a patient treated with antithyroid drugs. DNA for the CDR3: TGCGCCAGCAGCCAAGAAGAGGGCTACACTGAAGCTTTCTTT. This gives the protein CASSQEEGYTEAFF.